The 22 T cell receptor beta chains below come from one sample, sequenced in a study of tumor and adjacent non-tumor tissue in lung cancer listed by TCRdb under 2018. The library was prepared using multiplex PCR. The instrument given in TCRdb is Illumina HiSeq 2500. Following protocols modified from ARM-PCR, the researchers constructed TCRbeta libraries through three rounds of nested PCR with primers (Table S4). The public reads were run again by TCRdb, first through fastp at Q25 and then through MiXCR, and only productive beta chains were kept. Duplicate CDR3 protein sequences are folded into a single record with the most common DNA and genes. Counted in this sample were 95,000 to 150,000 distinct CDR3 sequences; approximately 71% of them appeared once. The ten top clones hold 9.5% to 15% of the sample. RNA was isolated from bulk, unsorted tissue, and RNA quality was assessed with a NanoDrop ND-1000 and an Agilent 2100.

The sequencing input was lung tumor tissue. These receptors were collected from a man aged 25 to 45 with non-small cell lung cancer.

The table lists this clonotype with many counts. The chain has TRBV5-4 and TRBJ1-2, with D tentatively TRBD1 (5 bases). Per the germline V gene, CDR1 is SGHNT and CDR2 is YYREEE (reference sequence). The V end lost 2 bases, the J end lost 3 bases, and 11 bases lay between the germline ends. This CDR3 is 14 amino acids long. In DNA form, the CDR3 reads TGTGCCAGCAGCTTTGGGCAGGGCGACTATGGCTACACCTTC. As protein: CASSFGQGDYGYTF. Full variable domain (remainder filled in from reference TRBV5-4 and TRBJ1-2): ETGVTQSPTHLIKTRGQQVTLRCSSQSGHNTVSWYQQALGQGPQFIFQYYREEENGRGNFPPRFSGLQFPNYSSELNVNALELDDSALYLCASSFGQGDYGYTFGSGTRLTVV.

In the case of this clonotype: Since a much larger clone is just one base distant, this may be a read error. The V and J genes are TRBV5-4 and TRBJ2-7; D is perhaps TRBD2 (5 bases). This CDR3 is 13 amino acids long. Germline lookup yields CDR1 SGHNT and CDR2 YYREEE (reference sequence). The CDR3 bases are TGTGCCAGCAGCTTCGGGCTAGCCTACGACCAGTACTTC. This gives the protein CASSFGLAYDQYF.

V gene TRBV7-8 combines with J gene TRBJ2-1; possibly TRBD1 for D (5 bases). Germline CDR1 SGHVS, CDR2 FQNEAQ. This CDR3 spans 15 amino acids. V gave up 2 bases and J gave up 8 bases, with 16 bases separating them. For the CDR3, the DNA is TGTGCCAGCAGCTTATCAGGAAGTATGGGGCATGAGCAGTTCTTC. Protein product: CASSLSGSMGHEQFF.

This clonotype was picked up one time. The gene calls are TRBV20-1 and TRBJ2-1; a weak D match, TRBD2 (7 bases). CDR1 is DFQATT, CDR2 SNEGSKA, per germline (reference sequence). The CDR3 runs to 14 residues. Trimming stripped 6 bases from V and 3 bases from J, with 15 bases between. The CDR3 sequence: CSARTRGGYNEQFF. CDR3 nucleotide sequence: TGCAGTGCAAGGACTAGAGGGGGCTACAATGAGCAGTTCTTC.

This clonotype was found many times. The chain has TRBV29-1 and TRBJ2-5; the match to TRBD2 covers 7 bases. Trimming took 4 bases from V and 4 from J; bases not matched to a gene: 3. Germline V gene data show CDR1 as SQVTM and CDR2 as ANQGSEA. CDR3 length: 12 amino acids. CDR3 region: CSVAAGAETQYF. In nucleotides, the CDR3 is TGCAGCGTTGCGGCGGGAGCAGAGACCCAGTACTTC.

Points on this clonotype: One end of the junction fails to match germline, which may point to a read error. V and J are TRBV5-5 and TRBJ2-3; D is perhaps TRBD2 (5 bases). This CDR3 is built from 16 residues. Germline V CDR1 and CDR2: SGHKS, YYEKEE (reference sequence). The CDR3 spells CACGRPTMSGTDTQYF. The CDR3 nucleotides are TGTGCCTGCGGGCGACCGACTATGAGTGGCACAGATACGCAATATTTT.

This clonotype has just a few counts. This sequence may be a read error, since a much larger clone differs from it by one base. This chain joins TRBV20-1 and TRBJ1-2; 7 nucleotides align to TRBD1. The ends lost 1 base at V and 8 bases at J; junction bases unmatched: 7. The CDR3 is 13 residues long. Per germline, CDR1 DFQATT and CDR2 SNEGSKA (reference sequence). The CDR3 sequence is CSARVTGDGGYTF. CDR3 DNA: TGCAGTGCTAGAGTCACAGGGGACGGCGGCTACACCTTC.

This clonotype was counted only a few times. The V gene is TRBV24-1, the J gene TRBJ1-3; TRBD1 might be the D (6 bases). This CDR3 spans 15 amino acids. V lost 2 bases and J 1 base, leaving 8 bases between the germline ends. Germline V gene lookup returns CDR1 KGHDR and CDR2 SFDVKD. DNA of the CDR3: TGTGCCACCAGTGATTCCAGGGGATCTGGAAACACCATATATTTT. Encoded protein: CATSDSRGSGNTIYF.

This clonotype occurred a few times. The J gene is TRBJ1-1, the V gene TRBV5-6; D is unclear. Germline CDR1 is SGHDT and CDR2 is YYEEEE. V was trimmed by 1 base and J by 0 bases, leaving 13 bases between them. CDR3 length equals 16 residues. For the CDR3, the DNA is TGTGCCAGCAGCTTGTGGCCGGGAGAAATGAACACTGAAGCTTTCTTT. It is translated as CASSLWPGEMNTEAFF.

A remark on this clonotype: Being one base from a much bigger clone, this may be a read error. The V gene is TRBV6-6, the J gene TRBJ1-4; D not resolved. The germline V gene encodes CDR1 MNHNY and CDR2 SVGAGI (reference sequence). Trimming left V 6 bases short and J 8 bases short, with 10 bases between. The CDR3 spans 12 residues. CDR3 DNA: TGTGCCAGCAGCTCTCGGAGCGAAAAACTGTTTTTT. It translates to CASSSRSEKLFF.

Details on this clonotype: This may be a read error, as it is one base from a much larger clone. The rearrangement joins TRBV20-1 to TRBJ2-1, with 9 bases matching TRBD1. Germline-derived CDR1 and CDR2 are DFQATT and SNEGSKA (reference sequence). The CDR3 sequence is 15 residues long. In nucleotides, the CDR3 is TGCAGTACTAGAGATGGACAGGGGCTCGACAATGAGCAGTTCTTC. Translating it yields CSTRDGQGLDNEQFF.

Notes on this clonotype: A much larger clone sits a single nucleotide away, making a read error possible. V and J are TRBV20-1 and TRBJ1-5; a possible D gene is TRBD1 (5 bases). There are 15 residues in the CDR3. The germline V gene has CDR1 DFQATT and CDR2 SNEGSKA (reference sequence). CDR3: CSVRSTTVSNQPQHF. CDR3 nucleotides: TGCAGTGTTAGATCCACGACAGTTAGCAATCAGCCCCAGCATTTT.

To note about this clonotype: Since a much larger clone is just one base distant, this may be a read error. The V gene is TRBV12-3 or TRBV12-4, the J gene TRBJ2-1, with 10 bases lining up with TRBD2. The CDR3 runs to 15 residues. CDR3 residues: CASGLGTSEYNEQFF. The CDR3 DNA sequence: TGTGCCAGCGGTTTAGGGACTAGCGAGTACAATGAGCAGTTCTTC.

This clonotype was seen just once. At one end the junction does not follow the germline gene, possibly because of a read error. V and J are TRBV11-3 and TRBJ2-6; D not certain. This CDR3 spans 15 amino acids. Germline V gives CDR1 SGHNT, CDR2 YENEEA. The CDR3 loop is CASSHCHSGTNVLTF. In DNA, the CDR3 is TGTGCCAGCAGCCACTGCCACTCTGGGACCAACGTCCTGACTTTC.

The sample holds a few counts of this clonotype. This rearrangement joins TRBV7-2 to TRBJ1-2, with D maybe TRBD1 (6 bases). V lost 7 bases and J lost 8, with 17 bases in between. The CDR3 length is 13 residues. Germline CDR1 is SGHTA and CDR2 is FQGNSA. The CDR3 sequence: CASTPGEKLGYTF. CDR3 bases: TGTGCCAGCACCCCAGGGGAAAAGTTGGGCTACACCTTC.

About this clonotype: This sequence may be a read error, since a much larger clone differs from it by one base. The V and J genes are TRBV12-3 or TRBV12-4 and TRBJ2-4; 7 nucleotides match TRBD2. This CDR3 has 15 residues. Here the CDR3 DNA reads TGTGCCAGCAGTTTAGGGGAGGGGATCAAAAGCATTCAGTACTTC. Encoded protein: CASSLGEGIKSIQYF.

To note about this clonotype: This sequence may be a read error, since a much larger clone differs from it by one base. The V gene is TRBV20-1, the J gene TRBJ1-1, with D unclear. The CDR3 is 14 residues long. Germline CDR1 is DFQATT and CDR2 is SNEGSKA (reference sequence). V gave up 3 bases and J gave up 2 bases, with 13 bases separating them. This CDR3 reads CSASVGLTNTEAFF. CDR3 sequence (DNA): TGCAGTGCTAGTGTCGGGCTCACTAACACTGAAGCTTTCTTT.

This clonotype appeared a single time. Being one base from a much bigger clone, this may be a read error. Because the CDR3 is missing its conserved closing phenylalanine or tryptophan, this is likely a read error. The chain is built from TRBV4-1 and TRBJ2-7, with D maybe TRBD1 (5 bases). This CDR3 is 13 amino acids long. Germline CDR1 reads MGHRA; CDR2 reads YSYEKL. The V gene lost 0 bases and the J gene lost 6 bases, with 9 bases spanning the gap. CDR3 in amino acids: CASSQEGVVEQYI. CDR3 nucleotide sequence: TGCGCCAGCAGCCAAGAAGGGGTGGTCGAGCAGTACATC.

For this clonotype: This clone may be a read error of a much larger clone one base away. CDR3: CSASSGTSRYKEQFF. CDR3 nucleotide sequence: TGCAGTGCTTCCTCCGGGACTAGCAGATACAAAGAGCAGTTCTTC. This chain uses TRBV20-1 with TRBJ2-1; 9 nucleotides align to TRBD2. This CDR3 is 15 amino acids long. Germline CDR1 reads DFQATT; CDR2 reads SNEGSKA (reference sequence).

Concerning this clonotype: Since a much larger clone is just one base distant, this may be a read error. The chain carries TRBV5-4 and TRBJ2-5; 11 bases match TRBD2. The junction had 12 bases not matched to a gene; V was cut back by 2 bases and J by 6 bases. The CDR3 consists of 17 residues. Germline CDR1 reads SGHNT; CDR2 reads YYREEE (reference sequence). The CDR3 loop reads CASSLDKIAGGVKTQYF. In nucleotides, the CDR3 is TGTGCCAGCAGCTTAGACAAGATAGCGGGAGGGGTAAAGACCCAGTACTTC.

Notes on this clonotype: A much more abundant neighbour one base away suggests this may be a read error. This chain links TRBV20-1 with TRBJ1-1; a possible D gene is TRBD1 (6 bases). Per the germline V gene, CDR1 is DFQATT and CDR2 is SNEGSKA (reference sequence). The CDR3 spans 13 residues. This CDR3 is CSARDSPNTEALF. DNA of the CDR3: TGCAGTGCTAGGGACAGCCCGAACACTGAAGCTTTATTT.

As concerns this clonotype: This sequence may be a read error, since a much larger clone differs from it by one base. This chain joins TRBV20-1 and TRBJ2-7; the D is unclear. The length of the CDR3 is 13 residues. From germline, CDR1 is DFQATT and CDR2 SNEGSKA (reference sequence). The V end was cut by 7 bases, the J end by 2 bases, with 15 bases between. The CDR3 is CSVPLGGTYEQYF. Here the CDR3 DNA reads TGCAGTGTCCCCCTAGGCGGTACCTACGAGCAGTACTTC.